This record looks at one T cell receptor beta chain sequence and its context. Its target is not known. This CDR3 spans 16 amino acids. Losses at the gene ends were 4 bases for V and 5 bases for J; bases not matched to a gene: 6. CDR1 is MDHEN, CDR2 SYDVKM, per germline. This sample was included in a study of cytomegalovirus exposure and HLA in healthy donors. The PCR contained 60 Vbeta and 13 Jbeta primers. Data came from immunoSEQ multiplex PCR; TCRdb stores just in-frame clones and leaves some out. The table has over 85,000 clones, roughly four fifths seen once; the top ten hold 9.6%. Points from the study as a whole: TCR sequences were mostly rare, though some public TCRs occurred in many donors.

The sequence was obtained from a male donor in good health and CMV-seropositive. Sequencing was done on a sample of PBMCs. The chain links TRBV28 to TRBJ1-5; 12 positions match TRBD1. CDR3 protein: CASSSGTGGAYQPQHF. In DNA, the CDR3 is TGTGCCAGCAGTTCCGGGACAGGGGGCGCATATCAGCCCCAGCATTTT.